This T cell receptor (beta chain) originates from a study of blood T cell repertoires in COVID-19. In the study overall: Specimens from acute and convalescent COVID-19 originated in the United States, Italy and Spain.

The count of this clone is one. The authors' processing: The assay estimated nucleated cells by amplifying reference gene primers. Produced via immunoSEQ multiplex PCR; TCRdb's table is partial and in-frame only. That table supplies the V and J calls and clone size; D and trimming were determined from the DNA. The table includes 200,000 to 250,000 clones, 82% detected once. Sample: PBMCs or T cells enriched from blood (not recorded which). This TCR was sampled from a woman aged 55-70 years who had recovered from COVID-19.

The CDR3 region is CASSSGGPGNEQFF. CDR3 in DNA: TGTGCCAGCAGCTCCGGAGGGCCGGGCAATGAGCAGTTCTTC. J is TRBJ2-1 and V is TRBV7-3, with D possibly matching TRBD2 (6 bases). The CDR3 length is 14 residues. Germline V gene lookup returns CDR1 SGHTA and CDR2 FQGTGA. The V end was cut by 4 bases, the J end by 6 bases, with 13 bases between.